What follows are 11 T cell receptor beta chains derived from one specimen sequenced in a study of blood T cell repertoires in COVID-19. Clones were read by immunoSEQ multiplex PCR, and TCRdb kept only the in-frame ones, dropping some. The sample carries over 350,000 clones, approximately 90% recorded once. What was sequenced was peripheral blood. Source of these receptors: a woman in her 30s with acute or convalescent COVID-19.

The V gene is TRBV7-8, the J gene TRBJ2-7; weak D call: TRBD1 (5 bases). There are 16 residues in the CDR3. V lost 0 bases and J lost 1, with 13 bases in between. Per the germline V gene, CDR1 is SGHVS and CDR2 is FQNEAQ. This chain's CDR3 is CASSLALAGPSYEQYF. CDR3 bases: TGTGCCAGCAGCTTAGCGTTGGCAGGGCCTTCCTACGAGCAGTACTTC. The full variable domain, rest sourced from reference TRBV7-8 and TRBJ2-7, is GAGVSQSPRYKVAKRGQDVALRCDPISGHVSLFWYQQALGQGPEFLTYFQNEAQLDKSGLPSDRFFAERPEGSVSTLKIQRTQQEDSAVYLCASSLALAGPSYEQYFGPGTRLTVT.

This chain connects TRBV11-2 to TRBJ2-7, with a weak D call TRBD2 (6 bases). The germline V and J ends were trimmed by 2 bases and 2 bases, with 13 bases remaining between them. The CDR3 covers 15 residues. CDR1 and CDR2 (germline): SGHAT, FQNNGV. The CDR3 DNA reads TGTGCCAGCAGCTTAAGGGGACTCAGACCCTACGAGCAGTACTTC. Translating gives CASSLRGLRPYEQYF.

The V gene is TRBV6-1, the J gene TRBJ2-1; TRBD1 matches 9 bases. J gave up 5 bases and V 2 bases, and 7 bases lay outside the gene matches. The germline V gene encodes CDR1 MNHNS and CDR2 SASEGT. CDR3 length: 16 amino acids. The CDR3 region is CASSELPGQGNNEQFF. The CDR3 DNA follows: TGTGCCAGCAGTGAACTACCAGGACAGGGGAACAATGAGCAGTTCTTC.

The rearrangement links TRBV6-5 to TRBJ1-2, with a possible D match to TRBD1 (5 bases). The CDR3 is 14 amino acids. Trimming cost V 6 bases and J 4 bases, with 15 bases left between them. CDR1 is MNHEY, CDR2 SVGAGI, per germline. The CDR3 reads CASSIGPGPYGYTF. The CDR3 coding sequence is TGTGCCAGCAGCATTGGTCCAGGGCCCTATGGCTACACCTTC.

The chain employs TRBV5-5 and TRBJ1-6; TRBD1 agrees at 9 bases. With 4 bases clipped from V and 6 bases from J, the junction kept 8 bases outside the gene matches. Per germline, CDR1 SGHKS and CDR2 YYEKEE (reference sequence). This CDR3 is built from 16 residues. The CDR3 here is CASSLTPTGGNSPLHF. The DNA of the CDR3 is TGTGCCAGCAGCCTAACCCCGACAGGGGGTAATTCACCCCTCCACTTT. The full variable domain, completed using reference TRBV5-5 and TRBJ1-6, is DAGVTQSPTHLIKTRGQQVTLRCSPISGHKSVSWYQQVLGQGPQFIFQYYEKEERGRGNFPDRFSARQFPNYSSELNVNALLLGDSALYLCASSLTPTGGNSPLHFGNGTRLTVT.

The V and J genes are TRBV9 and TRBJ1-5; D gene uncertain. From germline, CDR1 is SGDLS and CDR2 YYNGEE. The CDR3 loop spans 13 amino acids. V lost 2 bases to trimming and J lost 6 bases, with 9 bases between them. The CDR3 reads CASSVSTGQPQHF. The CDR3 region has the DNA TGTGCCAGCAGCGTGAGTACGGGTCAGCCCCAGCATTTT.

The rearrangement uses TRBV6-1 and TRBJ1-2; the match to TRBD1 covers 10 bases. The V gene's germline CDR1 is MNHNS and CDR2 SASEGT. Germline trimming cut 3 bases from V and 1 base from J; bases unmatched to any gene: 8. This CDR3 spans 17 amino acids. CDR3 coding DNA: TGTGCCAGCAGTGATATTTGGACAGGGGGGAATAACTATGGCTACACCTTC. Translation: CASSDIWTGGNNYGYTF.

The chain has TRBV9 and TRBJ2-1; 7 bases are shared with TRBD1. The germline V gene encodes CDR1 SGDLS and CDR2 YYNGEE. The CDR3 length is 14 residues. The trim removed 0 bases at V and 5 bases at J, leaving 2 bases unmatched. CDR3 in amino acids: CASSVGDSNNEQFF. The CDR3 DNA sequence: TGTGCCAGCAGCGTAGGGGACAGCAACAATGAGCAGTTCTTC.

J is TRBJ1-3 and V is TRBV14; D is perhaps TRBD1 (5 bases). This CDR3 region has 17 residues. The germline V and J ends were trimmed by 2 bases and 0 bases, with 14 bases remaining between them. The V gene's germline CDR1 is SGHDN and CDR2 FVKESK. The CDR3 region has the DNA TGTGCCAGCAGCCAAATCGCAGGGCCGGACTCTGGAAACACCATATATTTT. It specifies CASSQIAGPDSGNTIYF. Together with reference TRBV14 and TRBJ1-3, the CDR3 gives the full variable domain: EAGVTQFPSHSVIEKGQTVTLRCDPISGHDNLYWYRRVMGKEIKFLLHFVKESKQDESGMPNNRFLAERTGGTYSTLKVQPAELEDSGVYFCASSQIAGPDSGNTIYFGEGSWLTVV.

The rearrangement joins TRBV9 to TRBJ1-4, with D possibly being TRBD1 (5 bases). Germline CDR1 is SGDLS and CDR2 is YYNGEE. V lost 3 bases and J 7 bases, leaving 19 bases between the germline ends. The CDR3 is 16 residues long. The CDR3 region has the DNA TGTGCCAGCAGCGACCCTTGGCGGGGACGGATTGAAAAACTGTTTTTT. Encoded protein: CASSDPWRGRIEKLFF.

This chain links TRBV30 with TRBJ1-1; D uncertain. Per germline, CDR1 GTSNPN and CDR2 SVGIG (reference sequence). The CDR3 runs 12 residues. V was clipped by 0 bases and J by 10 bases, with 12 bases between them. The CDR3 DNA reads TGTGCCTGGAGTGTCGAAGAGGGTGGAGCTTTCTTT. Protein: CAWSVEEGGAFF.